Below, 24 T cell receptor beta chains from the same sample are listed, as sequenced in a study of CD8+ T cells in alopecia areata. The sample's treatment: oral pan-JAK inhibitor, 5-10 mg twice daily. cDNA serving as the sequencing template came from extracted, reverse transcribed RNA. The data were produced by immunoSEQ multiplex PCR, yet TCRdb's version contains in-frame clones alone and is incomplete. The table records fewer than 250,000 clones, less than 45% of them present only once. The sample in question was CD4+ T cells sorted from blood, obtained at roughly week 30, from a patient treated with tofacitinib. Every receptor here comes from a human donor with alopecia areata.

J is TRBJ2-1 and V is TRBV7-9; 11 nucleotides match TRBD2. Germline V lookup: CDR1 SEHNR, CDR2 FQNEAQ (reference sequence). V lost 5 bases and J lost 6; bases outside the gene matches: 6. This CDR3 comprises 15 residues. This CDR3 is CASSRLAGGGNEQFF. The CDR3 nucleotides read TGTGCCAGCAGCCGGCTAGCGGGAGGAGGCAATGAGCAGTTCTTC.

This clone was counted only a few times. This chain connects TRBV30 to TRBJ2-1, with 13 nucleotides matching TRBD2. This CDR3 is 15 amino acids long. Losses at the gene ends were 0 bases for V and 9 bases for J; bases not matched to a gene: 5. Germline CDR1 is GTSNPN and CDR2 is SVGIG (reference sequence). The CDR3 bases are TGTGCCTGGAGTGTACTAGCGGGAGGGCCTATTGAGCAGTTCTTC. Its protein is CAWSVLAGGPIEQFF.

The V call is TRBV30, the J call TRBJ2-4; tentatively, D is TRBD1 or TRBD2 (5 bases each). Germline V gene sequence: CDR1 GTSNPN, CDR2 SVGIG (reference sequence). The CDR3 sequence is 13 residues long. V lost 6 bases to trimming and J lost 9 bases, with 18 bases between them. CDR3 DNA: TGTGCCTGCAACGGCTGGGCGAGGGGCATTCAGTACTTC. Its translation: CACNGWARGIQYF.

The genes are TRBV5-4 and TRBJ2-3, with D unresolved. Germline-derived CDR1 and CDR2 are SGHNT and YYREEE (reference sequence). There are 13 residues in the CDR3. Trimming left V 0 bases short and J 1 base short, with 3 bases between. CDR3: CASSLGRTDTQYF. The CDR3 DNA is TGTGCCAGCAGCTTGGGACGCACAGATACGCAGTATTTT. Full variable domain (rest looked up from reference TRBV5-4 and TRBJ2-3): ETGVTQSPTHLIKTRGQQVTLRCSSQSGHNTVSWYQQALGQGPQFIFQYYREEENGRGNFPPRFSGLQFPNYSSELNVNALELDDSALYLCASSLGRTDTQYFGPGTRLTVL.

There are a few counts of this clone. V is TRBV5-5 and J is TRBJ1-1; D possibly corresponds to TRBD1 (5 bases). V lost 3 bases to trimming and J lost 1 base, with 13 bases between them. CDR1 and CDR2 from the germline V gene are SGHKS and YYEKEE (reference sequence). The CDR3 loop spans 15 amino acids. CDR3 coding DNA: TGTGCCAGCAGCTACGACGACAGAAGGAACACTGAAGCTTTCTTT. Its translation is CASSYDDRRNTEAFF.

The J gene is TRBJ2-2, the V gene TRBV10-1, with 8 bases identical to TRBD2. CDR3 length equals 15 residues. V gave up 7 bases and J gave up 7 bases; unmatched junction bases: 11. Germline CDR1 WNHNN, CDR2 SYGVQD (reference sequence). In DNA, the CDR3 is TGCGCCAGCACCCCCGGACTAGCCGGGGGCGGGGAGCTGTTTTTT. It yields the protein CASTPGLAGGGELFF.

The V gene is TRBV7-9, the J gene TRBJ1-5, with TRBD1 matching over 8 bases. Unmatched junction bases numbered 9, after V lost 1 base and J lost 4 bases. CDR1 SEHNR and CDR2 FQNEAQ come from the germline V gene (reference sequence). The CDR3 extends over 17 amino acids. The CDR3: CASSLGGGTGFNQPQHF. The CDR3 DNA reads TGTGCCAGCAGCTTAGGAGGGGGGACAGGATTTAATCAGCCCCAGCATTTT.

J is TRBJ2-1 and V is TRBV15; 7 bases fit TRBD1. The V and J ends lost 1 base and 7 bases, in that order; junction bases with no gene match: 7. The germline V gene has CDR1 LNHNV and CDR2 YYDKDF (reference sequence). This CDR3 is 15 amino acids long. In DNA form, the CDR3 reads TGTGCCACCAGCAGAGGACAGACAGGGAAGAATGAGCAGTTCTTC. Translation: CATSRGQTGKNEQFF.

Only one count was recorded for this clone. V is TRBV5-1 and J is TRBJ1-4; D perhaps matches TRBD1 (5 bases). V was pared by 3 bases and J by 8 bases, with 14 bases between. CDR1 and CDR2 from the germline V gene are SGHRS and YFSETQ. The CDR3 has 14 residues. CDR3 DNA: TGCGCCAGCAGCTATGGGACGCTGGGGGAAAAACTGTTTTTT. This encodes CASSYGTLGEKLFF.

This clone was observed a handful of times. The chain couples TRBV29-1 to TRBJ2-7; 8 bases line up with TRBD1. The CDR3 covers 14 residues. CDR1 SQVTM and CDR2 ANQGSEA come from the germline V gene. V gave up 1 base and J gave up 0 bases; unmatched junction bases: 2. The CDR3 DNA is TGCAGCGTTGAAGGGGGACAGGTCTCCTACGAGCAGTACTTC. Protein product: CSVEGGQVSYEQYF.

The chain uses TRBV7-2 and TRBJ2-3; 7 nucleotides agree with TRBD1. The CDR3 has 16 residues. V dropped 5 bases and J dropped 0; count of bases not matched to a gene: 8. CDR1 is SGHTA and CDR2 is FQGNSA in the germline V gene. The CDR3 DNA reads as TGTGCCAGCAGCACAGCCGGGACAGCAAGCACAGATACGCAGTATTTT. It specifies CASSTAGTASTDTQYF.

This chain connects TRBV30 to TRBJ2-7; possibly TRBD1 or TRBD2 for D (5 bases each). CDR3 length: 13 amino acids. Germline V gene sequence: CDR1 GTSNPN, CDR2 SVGIG (reference sequence). With 2 bases removed from V and 0 bases from J, the gap between germline ends came to 8 bases. CDR3 residues: CAWSPGTSYEQYF. CDR3 DNA sequence: TGTGCCTGGAGTCCCGGGACCTCCTACGAGCAGTACTTC.

The rearrangement links TRBV7-8 to TRBJ2-7; D not certain. V was shortened by 5 bases and J by 2 bases, with 10 bases between the two germline ends. In germline, CDR1 is SGHVS, CDR2 FQNEAQ. This CDR3 comprises 13 residues. In DNA form, the CDR3 reads TGTGCCAGCAGCCCCTACAATGCCTACGAGCAGTACTTC. Translating it yields CASSPYNAYEQYF.

This clone has just a few counts. V is TRBV19 and J is TRBJ2-7; D gene unclear. CDR1 LNHDA and CDR2 SQIVND come from the germline V gene (reference sequence). V was clipped by 2 bases and J by 0 bases, with 8 bases between them. The CDR3 runs 14 residues. The CDR3 DNA reads as TGTGCCAGTAGTATACAGGCTTCCTCCTACGAGCAGTACTTC. Translated: CASSIQASSYEQYF.

The chain couples TRBV15 to TRBJ1-2; TRBD1 might be the D (6 bases). Per germline, CDR1 LNHNV and CDR2 YYDKDF (reference sequence). The V and J ends lost 0 bases and 6 bases respectively, with 20 bases between them. The CDR3 has 17 residues. CDR3 sequence (DNA): TGTGCCACCAGCAGAGACCGAACAGGGCCATCGTCGAATGGCTACACCTTC. This sequence encodes CATSRDRTGPSSNGYTF.

This clone was recorded a few times. The CDR3 bases are TGCAGCGTTGTAGGGTCGGGGGGGCTAAGGACTGAAGCTTTCTTT. Translating gives CSVVGSGGLRTEAFF. This sequence joins TRBV29-1 and TRBJ1-1; tentative D call: TRBD1 (6 bases). Germline assignment: CDR1 SQVTM and CDR2 ANQGSEA. The CDR3 contains 15 residues. V was trimmed by 4 bases and J by 5 bases, leaving 20 bases between them.

V is TRBV19 and J is TRBJ1-5, with D possibly TRBD1 on 6 matching bases. V gave up 3 bases and J gave up 0 bases, with 15 bases separating them. This CDR3 comprises 17 residues. Germline V gives CDR1 LNHDA, CDR2 SQIVND (reference sequence). This CDR3 is CASSMSFGQYSNQPQHF. As DNA, the CDR3 is TGTGCCAGTAGTATGTCTTTTGGACAGTATAGCAATCAGCCCCAGCATTTT.

The chain recombines TRBV4-1 with TRBJ2-1, with D possibly being TRBD2 (5 bases). V dropped 4 bases and J dropped 7 bases, with 17 bases sitting between them. CDR1 and CDR2 (germline): MGHRA, YSYEKL. The CDR3 is 15 residues long. CDR3 residues: CASSPTGVGFNEQFF. CDR3 sequence (DNA): TGCGCCAGCAGCCCCACCGGGGTGGGATTTAATGAGCAGTTCTTC.

V is TRBV30 and J is TRBJ2-4; 10 bases map to TRBD2. The trim removed 1 base at V and 7 bases at J, leaving 4 bases unmatched. CDR1 is GTSNPN and CDR2 is SVGIG in the germline V gene (reference sequence). The CDR3 spans 14 residues. CDR3 amino acids: CAWSAGLAENIQYF. The CDR3 DNA reads TGTGCCTGGAGTGCCGGACTAGCGGAGAACATTCAGTACTTC.

This clone was counted between two and nine times. The chain recombines TRBV19 with TRBJ2-1; a weak D match, TRBD2 (7 bases). Trimming pared 3 bases from V and 15 bases from J, leaving 18 bases between. This CDR3 comprises 13 residues. The germline V gene encodes CDR1 LNHDA and CDR2 SQIVND (reference sequence). CDR3 amino acids: CASSIGGGTVWFF. As DNA, the CDR3 is TGTGCCAGTAGTATTGGGGGGGGCACCGTGTGGTTCTTC.

This clone was observed a handful of times. The chain links TRBV30 to TRBJ2-1; D is perhaps TRBD2 (6 bases). Germline values: CDR1 GTSNPN, CDR2 SVGIG (reference sequence). This CDR3 spans 13 amino acids. V lost 8 bases and J lost 5, with 16 bases in between. CDR3 sequence (DNA): TGTGCCCGCTCCCGCGGAGGGCACAATGAGCAGTTCTTC. This translates into CARSRGGHNEQFF.

This clone came up a few times. This chain links TRBV18 with TRBJ1-4; D remains ambiguous. Germline loops: CDR1 KGHSH, CDR2 LQKENI. The CDR3 sequence is 14 residues long. V lost 0 bases and J 6 bases, leaving 8 bases between the germline ends. The CDR3 loop reads CASSPPNRDEKLFF. The CDR3, as DNA: TGTGCCAGCTCACCACCGAACCGGGATGAAAAACTGTTTTTT. The full variable domain, rest sourced from reference TRBV18 and TRBJ1-4, is NAGVMQNPRHLVRRRGQEARLRCSPMKGHSHVYWYRQLPEEGLKFMVYLQKENIIDESGMPKERFSAEFPKEGPSILRIQQVVRGDSAAYFCASSPPNRDEKLFFGSGTQLSVL.

The chain employs TRBV5-1 and TRBJ2-7; D is possibly TRBD1 (5 bases). The CDR3 covers 14 residues. CDR1 SGHRS and CDR2 YFSETQ come from the germline V gene. V was trimmed by 1 base and J by 5 bases, leaving 13 bases between them. This CDR3 reads CASSLRAGKNEQYF. As DNA, the CDR3 is TGCGCCAGCAGCTTGAGGGCAGGGAAGAACGAGCAGTACTTC.

This clone was found a few times. This chain joins TRBV2 and TRBJ2-2, with no clear D. Germline V lookup: CDR1 SNHLY, CDR2 FYNNEI. V was cut by 5 bases and J by 2 bases, with 9 bases left in between. The CDR3 extends over 14 amino acids. DNA for the CDR3: TGTGCCAGCAGTAACAGAGGAAACACCGGGGAGCTGTTTTTT. Amino acids: CASSNRGNTGELFF.